This T cell receptor beta chain came from a study of blood T cell repertoires in COVID-19. This CDR3 is built from 14 residues. V lost 3 bases and J 0 bases, leaving 6 bases between the germline ends. Germline CDR1 and CDR2: SGHVS and FNYEAQ. TCRdb's copy holds only in-frame clones and misses some; the assay was immunoSEQ multiplex PCR. This table holds 150,000 to 200,000 clones, around 90% found once. The V call is TRBV7-6, the J call TRBJ2-1; D is uncertain. The clonotype comes from a man aged 45 to 65 with acute or convalescent COVID-19. Material: peripheral blood. The chain's CDR3 is CASSLESSYNEQFF. The CDR3 DNA reads as TGTGCCAGCAGCTTGGAGAGCTCCTACAATGAGCAGTTCTTC. The whole variable domain, remainder taken from reference TRBV7-6 and TRBJ2-1, is GAGVSQSPRYKVTKRGQDVALRCDPISGHVSLYWYRQALGQGPEFLTYFNYEAQQDKSGLPNDRFSAERPEGSISTLTIQRTEQRDSAMYRCASSLESSYNEQFFGPGTRLTVL.